Presented here are 15 T cell receptor beta chains from one specimen sequenced in a study of blood T cell repertoires in COVID-19 (dated by TCRdb to the early 2020s). Library construction relied on the immunoSEQ multiplex PCR assay. TCRdb took this table from immuneACCESS and kept in-frame rearrangements with V and J called. Such tables lack part of the clones; where checked against another copy, unresolved V genes explain under half of the gap, and the rest is unexplained. This sample comprises around 150,000 clones, 85% to 95% of them detected only once. The biggest ten clones account for 4.6% of the sample. Sequencing used peripheral blood. The source is a woman in her 50s with acute or convalescent COVID-19.

This clone was counted between two and nine times. CDR3 amino acids: CASSIGGQGANEQYF. The DNA of the CDR3 is TGTGCCAGTAGTATAGGGGGACAGGGGGCGAACGAGCAGTACTTC. The chain recombines TRBV19 with TRBJ2-7; 12 bases fit TRBD1. CDR1 and CDR2 (germline): LNHDA, SQIVND (reference sequence). The V segment lost 1 base and the J segment 5 bases; nucleotides outside the gene matches: 3. There are 15 residues in the CDR3.

This sequence joins TRBV2 and TRBJ1-1, with a possible D match to TRBD1 (5 bases). Germline V gives CDR1 SNHLY, CDR2 FYNNEI. The CDR3 length is 14 residues. The V end lost 2 bases, the J end lost 1 base, and 8 bases lay between the germline ends. CDR3 loop: CASSEWGPNTEAFF. CDR3 DNA: TGTGCCAGCAGTGAATGGGGCCCGAACACTGAAGCTTTCTTT.

There are a few counts of this clone. DNA for the CDR3: TGTGCCAGCAGTCCGACTAGCGGGACCACCTACGAGCAGTACTTC. This encodes CASSPTSGTTYEQYF. J is TRBJ2-7 and V is TRBV27; 11 bases are a match to TRBD2. Germline assignment: CDR1 MNHEY and CDR2 SMNVEV (reference sequence). This CDR3 is built from 15 residues. Trimming cost V 5 bases and J 2 bases; bases outside gene matches: 5.

This chain joins TRBV2 and TRBJ2-1; D may be TRBD2 (5 bases). The CDR3 loop spans 13 amino acids. Between the trimmed V and J ends, which lost 4 bases and 9 bases, there was a span of 13 bases. Looked up from germline, CDR1 is SNHLY and CDR2 is FYNNEI. CDR3 loop: CASSVEGLGEQFF. The CDR3 DNA is TGTGCCAGCAGTGTCGAGGGTTTGGGTGAGCAGTTCTTC.

The chain is built from TRBV11-3 and TRBJ2-3; tentative D call: TRBD1 (5 bases). The V and J ends lost 1 base and 0 bases respectively, with 11 bases between them. The CDR3 spans 16 residues. Germline V CDR1 and CDR2: SGHNT, YENEEA. CDR3 in amino acids: CASSLGRGGSTDTQYF. The CDR3 DNA sequence: TGTGCCAGCAGCTTAGGTAGGGGCGGAAGCACAGATACGCAGTATTTT.

V usage is TRBV28 and J usage is TRBJ2-1; D remains ambiguous. Germline-derived CDR1 and CDR2 are MDHEN and SYDVKM. With 4 bases removed from V and 5 bases from J, the gap between germline ends came to 9 bases. The CDR3 covers 13 residues. This CDR3 is CASSSYSNNEQFF. The DNA for the CDR3 is TGTGCCAGCAGTTCATACAGTAACAATGAGCAGTTCTTC.

This chain connects TRBV7-9 to TRBJ1-1; possible D gene TRBD1, 5 bases. Trimming removed 0 bases from V and 4 bases from J, with 15 bases in between. Germline V gene sequence: CDR1 SEHNR, CDR2 FQNEAQ (reference sequence). The length of the CDR3 is 16 residues. The CDR3, as DNA: TGTGCCAGCAGCTTAGCGCCTCTGGGGCCGGGCACTGAAGCTTTCTTT. Residues: CASSLAPLGPGTEAFF.

This chain links TRBV5-4 with TRBJ1-1, with TRBD1 matching 9 bases. Germline V gene lookup returns CDR1 SGHNT and CDR2 YYREEE (reference sequence). The CDR3 spans 12 residues. Germline trimming cut 4 bases from V and 9 bases from J; bases unmatched to any gene: 4. For the CDR3, the DNA is TGTGCCAGCAGCGTAGGACAGGGGCAAGCTTTCTTT. Translated: CASSVGQGQAFF.

This rearrangement joins TRBV9 to TRBJ1-1; no clear D gene. Germline V gene data show CDR1 as SGDLS and CDR2 as YYNGEE. Between the trimmed V and J ends, which lost 0 bases and 4 bases, there was a span of 7 bases. The CDR3 has 13 residues. CDR3 sequence: CASSVERGTEAFF. Here the CDR3 DNA reads TGTGCCAGCAGCGTAGAGAGAGGCACTGAAGCTTTCTTT. The complete variable domain, with remaining parts taken from reference TRBV9 and TRBJ1-1, reads DSGVTQTPKHLITATGQRVTLRCSPRSGDLSVYWYQQSLDQGLQFLIQYYNGEERAKGNILERFSAQQFPDLHSELNLSSLELGDSALYFCASSVERGTEAFFGQGTRLTVV.

This chain connects TRBV7-2 to TRBJ2-7; TRBD1 matches at 9 bases. The germline V gene has CDR1 SGHTA and CDR2 FQGNSA. The V gene end was trimmed by 6 bases and the J gene end by 7 bases; junction bases not matched to a gene: 7. This CDR3 is 13 amino acids long. The CDR3 here is CASRPTGGWEQYF. The CDR3 DNA sequence: TGTGCCAGCAGACCTACAGGGGGCTGGGAGCAGTACTTC.

The V call is TRBV4-2, the J call TRBJ1-1; D may be TRBD1 (5 bases). The CDR3 sequence is 12 residues long. The germline gives CDR1 LGHNA, CDR2 YNFKEQ. The ends were cut back, 6 bases at V and 1 base at J, with 6 bases in the middle. The CDR3 spells CASSQGNTEAFF. CDR3 bases: TGTGCCAGCAGTCAGGGGAACACTGAAGCTTTCTTT.

The gene calls are TRBV4-1 and TRBJ2-7, with 10 bases lining up with TRBD2. This CDR3 spans 16 amino acids. V shed 1 base, J shed 5 bases, and the junction held 8 bases outside the gene matches. Looked up from germline, CDR1 is MGHRA and CDR2 is YSYEKL. The CDR3 nucleotides are TGCGCCAGCAGCCAAGGGATTAGCGGGAGGAACGACGAGCAGTACTTC. This sequence encodes CASSQGISGRNDEQYF.

The J gene is TRBJ1-2, the V gene TRBV6-5; D is ambiguous. Germline V gene data show CDR1 as MNHEY and CDR2 as SVGAGI. The V and J ends lost 5 bases and 4 bases respectively, with 17 bases between them. This CDR3 region has 15 residues. CDR3 region: CASSTQPGSSYGYTF. The DNA for the CDR3 is TGTGCCAGCAGTACGCAACCGGGGTCTAGCTATGGCTACACCTTC.

The chain has TRBV24-1 and TRBJ2-7; D uncertain. Germline CDR1 and CDR2: KGHDR and SFDVKD. This CDR3 is 13 amino acids long. V lost 4 bases, J lost 4 bases, and 10 bases lay in between. CDR3 in amino acids: CATSDGRSYEQYF. The CDR3 nucleotides are TGTGCCACCAGTGACGGAAGGAGTTACGAGCAGTACTTC.

The J gene is TRBJ1-1, the V gene TRBV30; D remains unclear. Germline V gene lookup returns CDR1 GTSNPN and CDR2 SVGIG (reference sequence). Trimming cost V 5 bases and J 1 base, with 14 bases left between them. This CDR3 comprises 14 residues. CDR3 nucleotides: TGTGCCTGGGATTCTCTTGGAGAGAACACTGAAGCTTTCTTT. The encoded protein is CAWDSLGENTEAFF. The full variable domain, with the rest looked up from reference TRBV30 and TRBJ1-1, is SQTIHQWPATLVQPVGSPLSLECTVEGTSNPNLYWYRQAAGRGLQLLFYSVGIGQISSEVPQNLSASRPQDRQFILSSKKLLLSDSGFYLCAWDSLGENTEAFFGQGTRLTVV.